The 31 T cell receptor beta chains given below trace back to one sample, sequenced in a study of post-analysis software for immune sequencing data. Their antigen targets remain unknown. Findings and caveats of the study: In patients, roughly five TRBV segments were more frequent than in controls, with TRBV5-6, TRBV5-1 and TRBV20-1 among them.

Every TCR beta cDNA library bore unique molecular identifiers. TCRdb reprocessed the PCR reads with MiXCR, giving one entry per CDR3 protein. The data show about 820,000 distinct CDR3 sequences, with 53% seen just once and approximately 4.2% held by the top ten. Sequencing was performed on blood. Every receptor here comes from a girl aged 10 to 17 with multiple sclerosis.

The chain combines TRBV29-1 with TRBJ2-1; TRBD2 matches 7 bases. This CDR3 has 14 amino acids. Trimming took 4 bases from V and 2 from J; bases not matched to a gene: 5. Germline loops: CDR1 SQVTM, CDR2 ANQGSEA. CDR3 nucleotide sequence: TGCAGCGTTGGGGGCGGGAGTCCCTACAATGAGCAGTTCTTC. This translates into CSVGGGSPYNEQFF.

This clonotype was found a few times. The rearrangement links TRBV7-9 to TRBJ2-7; D perhaps matches TRBD1 (6 bases). CDR1 and CDR2 from the germline V gene are SEHNR and FQNEAQ (reference sequence). CDR3 length: 15 residues. The V end was cut by 5 bases, the J end by 2 bases, with 16 bases between. CDR3 nucleotides: TGTGCCAGCAGCCTGGAGGACAGAGAGGCCTACGAGCAGTACTTC. Protein sequence: CASSLEDREAYEQYF.

This chain joins TRBV5-1 and TRBJ2-1; 9 nucleotides agree with TRBD2. J was trimmed by 5 bases and V by 4 bases; bases with no gene match: 7. The CDR3 contains 15 residues. Germline-derived CDR1 and CDR2 are SGHRS and YFSETQ. The CDR3 here is CASSRTGTSNNEQFF. Written as DNA, the CDR3 is TGCGCCAGCAGCAGGACCGGGACTAGCAACAATGAGCAGTTCTTC.

This chain connects TRBV10-2 to TRBJ1-6; 10 nucleotides align to TRBD1. V shed 2 bases and J 0 bases; nucleotides not matched to a gene: 7. The CDR3 length is 19 residues. Looked up from germline, CDR1 is WSHSY and CDR2 is SAAADI. CDR3 sequence (DNA): TGCGCCAGCAGTGAGGAGACGGGACAGGGGAGCTCCTATAATTCACCCCTCCACTTT. Translated: CASSEETGQGSSYNSPLHF.

V is TRBV7-9 and J is TRBJ1-4, with D hard to call. The germline V and J ends were trimmed by 5 bases and 8 bases, with 9 bases remaining between them. CDR1 and CDR2 (germline): SEHNR, FQNEAQ (reference sequence). This CDR3 is 12 amino acids long. CDR3 in amino acids: CASSAQLEKLFF. In DNA, the CDR3 is TGTGCCAGCAGCGCCCAATTGGAAAAACTGTTTTTT.

This sequence joins TRBV12-3 or TRBV12-4 and TRBJ2-2; no clear D gene. The CDR3 covers 13 residues. Trimming removed 7 bases at V and 6 bases at J, with 12 bases between. CDR3 in amino acids: CASTSFNSGELFF. The CDR3 bases are TGTGCCAGCACCTCTTTTAATTCCGGGGAGCTGTTTTTT.

The rearrangement uses TRBV6-5 and TRBJ1-2, with D perhaps TRBD1 (6 bases). CDR1 MNHEY and CDR2 SVGAGI come from the germline V gene. V gave up 6 bases and J gave up 5 bases, with 22 bases separating them. The CDR3 covers 16 residues. The CDR3 region is CASRGERGPLGYGYTF. For the CDR3, the DNA is TGTGCCAGCAGAGGTGAGCGGGGGCCCCTTGGGTATGGCTACACCTTC.

The gene calls are TRBV5-1 and TRBJ2-6; a possible D gene is TRBD1 (5 bases). The CDR3 contains 15 residues. Germline lookup yields CDR1 SGHRS and CDR2 YFSETQ. Deletions cut 2 bases from V and 2 bases from J, with 8 bases between. The chain's CDR3 is CASSLQVTGANVLTF. In DNA form, the CDR3 reads TGCGCCAGCAGCTTACAGGTGACTGGGGCCAACGTCCTGACTTTC.

V usage is TRBV3-1 and J usage is TRBJ1-2, with a possible D match to TRBD1 (5 bases). CDR3 length equals 14 residues. CDR1 is LGHDT and CDR2 is YNNKEL in the germline V gene (reference sequence). Trimming took off 2 bases at V and 3 bases at J, with 10 bases between the two ends. The CDR3, as DNA: TGTGCCAGCAGCCAACTGCAGGGTTACTATGGCTACACCTTC. This codes for CASSQLQGYYGYTF.

The chain uses TRBV9 and TRBJ2-1; the D gene is possibly TRBD2 (5 bases). Trimming cost V 3 bases and J 5 bases, with 21 bases left between them. Germline V gives CDR1 SGDLS, CDR2 YYNGEE. CDR3 length: 17 residues. The CDR3, as DNA: TGTGCCAGCAGCGATAGCCTACTAGTCCTCTCAGACAATGAGCAGTTCTTC. Protein sequence: CASSDSLLVLSDNEQFF.

The rearrangement joins TRBV6-5 to TRBJ2-7, with D possibly matching TRBD1 (6 bases). Per germline, CDR1 MNHEY and CDR2 SVGAGI. CDR3 length equals 15 residues. Trimming pared 4 bases from V and 3 bases from J, leaving 16 bases between. CDR3 nucleotide sequence: TGTGCCAGCAGTTCCTGGGTCAGGGGCGACTACGAGCAGTACTTC. It specifies CASSSWVRGDYEQYF.

V and J are TRBV7-9 and TRBJ2-6; D is unresolved. V was cut by 5 bases and J by 0 bases, with 14 bases left in between. This CDR3 has 17 amino acids. Germline CDR1 is SEHNR and CDR2 is FQNEAQ (reference sequence). The CDR3 spells CASSPRNAYSGANVLTF. CDR3 DNA: TGTGCCAGCAGCCCCCGTAATGCCTACTCTGGGGCCAACGTCCTGACTTTC.

This clonotype showed up just a few times. Here the CDR3 reads CASSVGGESSYEQYF. The CDR3 DNA sequence: TGTGCCAGCAGCGTAGGAGGGGAGAGCTCCTACGAGCAGTACTTC. This chain connects TRBV9 to TRBJ2-7; D could derive from TRBD1 or TRBD2 (5 bases each). Trimming removed 0 bases from V and 0 bases from J, with 10 bases in between. The CDR3 runs to 15 residues. Per the germline V gene, CDR1 is SGDLS and CDR2 is YYNGEE.

This clonotype was counted a few times. The gene calls are TRBV10-3 and TRBJ1-1; no clear D. This CDR3 has 12 amino acids. The V end was cut by 6 bases, the J end by 0 bases, with 5 bases between. CDR1 is ENHRY, CDR2 SYGVKD, per germline. Here the CDR3 reads CAIRTLNTEAFF. The CDR3 DNA reads as TGTGCCATCAGGACCTTGAACACTGAAGCTTTCTTT.

The chain combines TRBV7-9 with TRBJ2-5; 9 positions match TRBD1. The DNA end is a closer match to TRBJ2-7, so the J assignment may be wrong. The CDR3 extends over 14 amino acids. CDR1 is SEHNR and CDR2 is FQNEAQ in the germline V gene (reference sequence). The CDR3 DNA reads TGTGCCAGCAGCGTCGCCGGGACAGGGTTCGAGCAGTACTTC. Amino acid sequence: CASSVAGTGFEQYF.

The V gene is TRBV4-2, the J gene TRBJ1-1; unclear D gene. The CDR3 is 16 residues long. V lost 0 bases and J lost 1, with 12 bases in between. Germline V CDR1 and CDR2: LGHNA, YNFKEQ. CDR3 region: CASSQDWSRPNTEAFF. The CDR3, as DNA: TGTGCCAGCAGCCAAGATTGGAGCAGACCGAACACTGAAGCTTTCTTT.

The V gene is TRBV29-1, the J gene TRBJ2-3, with 14 bases that match TRBD2. J lost 2 bases, V lost 2 bases, and 6 bases had no gene match. This CDR3 has 17 residues. CDR1 and CDR2 from the germline V gene are SQVTM and ANQGSEA. Here the CDR3 DNA reads TGCAGCGTTGAAAGGACTAGCGGGGGGCGTTACACAGATACGCAGTATTTT. Its translation: CSVERTSGGRYTDTQYF.

The chain is built from TRBV5-1 and TRBJ2-3; no firm D call. This CDR3 region has 17 residues. Trimming pared 0 bases from V and 2 bases from J, leaving 16 bases between. Germline values: CDR1 SGHRS, CDR2 YFSETQ. The CDR3: CASSLGVDSFLTDTQYF. The CDR3 nucleotides are TGCGCCAGCAGCTTGGGAGTAGACTCTTTCCTCACAGATACGCAGTATTTT.

This clonotype has more than one count but fewer than ten. The rearrangement joins TRBV15 to TRBJ1-5; the D is unclear. The CDR3 contains 13 residues. The V end lost 11 bases, the J end lost 5 bases, and 16 bases lay between the germline ends. The germline CDR1 and CDR2 sequences are LNHNV and YYDKDF (reference sequence). CDR3 sequence: CASSEGGHQPQHF. In DNA, the CDR3 is TGTGCCTCGAGTGAGGGAGGGCATCAGCCCCAGCATTTT.

The chain couples TRBV3-1 to TRBJ2-5, with 10 bases identical to TRBD2. With the DNA end fitting TRBJ2-7 better, the J assignment may be wrong. CDR1 is LGHDT and CDR2 is YNNKEL in the germline V gene (reference sequence). The CDR3 spans 17 residues. The CDR3, as DNA: TGTGCCAGCAGCCAAGGGGTAAGGATAGCGGGGGGCTACGAGCAGTACTTC. Protein: CASSQGVRIAGGYEQYF.

This chain links TRBV7-2 with TRBJ2-7; no firm D call. CDR1 is SGHTA and CDR2 is FQGNSA in the germline V gene. The CDR3 is made up of 15 amino acids. Deletions cut 5 bases from V and 1 base from J, with 15 bases between. This chain's CDR3 is CASSPWVSGSYEQYF. For the CDR3, the DNA is TGTGCCAGCAGCCCGTGGGTGAGTGGGTCCTACGAGCAGTACTTC.

The gene calls are TRBV30 and TRBJ2-7, with no clear D. Trimming removed 2 bases from V and 4 bases from J, with 9 bases in between. Germline CDR1 reads GTSNPN; CDR2 reads SVGIG (reference sequence). The CDR3 has 12 amino acids. The CDR3 region is CAWSLTRYEQYF. The DNA of the CDR3 is TGTGCCTGGAGTCTGACACGTTACGAGCAGTACTTC.

The chain combines TRBV20-1 with TRBJ2-4; TRBD2 is a possible D gene (7 bases). Trimming removed 0 bases from V and 2 bases from J, with 11 bases in between. Germline CDR1 is DFQATT and CDR2 is SNEGSKA (reference sequence). This CDR3 has 15 amino acids. This CDR3 is CSARDWGGTKNIQYF. In DNA form, the CDR3 reads TGCAGTGCTAGAGATTGGGGGGGCACCAAAAACATTCAGTACTTC.

The chain carries TRBV12-3 or TRBV12-4 and TRBJ1-1; TRBD1 agrees at 7 bases. J lost 9 bases, V lost 7 bases, and 8 bases had no gene match. This CDR3 is built from 12 residues. In nucleotides, the CDR3 is TGTGCCAGCATCGGGACAGCCCTAAAAGCTTTCTTT. Encoded protein: CASIGTALKAFF.

The CDR3 region has the DNA TGCGCCAGCAGCTTGGAAGGGGGACAGGGTCTAGGAGGCTACACCTTC. Translated: CASSLEGGQGLGGYTF. The J gene is TRBJ1-2, the V gene TRBV5-1; 9 nucleotides match TRBD1. Per the germline V gene, CDR1 is SGHRS and CDR2 is YFSETQ. This CDR3 region has 16 residues. V dropped 0 bases and J dropped 8; count of bases not matched to a gene: 11.

There are a few counts of this clonotype. The J gene is TRBJ2-1, the V gene TRBV12-3 or TRBV12-4, with 8 bases identical to TRBD2. CDR3 length: 18 residues. The junction had 17 bases not matched to a gene; V was cut back by 6 bases and J by 4 bases. The CDR3 DNA is TGTGCCAGCAGCCTAGAAGGGGCAGCGGGAGTTCAGTACAATGAGCAGTTCTTC. Translation: CASSLEGAAGVQYNEQFF.

This clonotype was picked up a small number of times. The rearrangement uses TRBV29-1 and TRBJ2-7; possible D gene TRBD1, 5 bases. V dropped 3 bases and J dropped 1 base, with 19 bases sitting between them. This CDR3 region has 16 residues. The germline CDR1 and CDR2 sequences are SQVTM and ANQGSEA. The DNA of the CDR3 is TGCAGCGTTGAGGGGTTGGAAGGGGCCTTTTCCTACGAGCAGTACTTC. Translating gives CSVEGLEGAFSYEQYF.

V is TRBV7-2 and J is TRBJ2-3, with a weak D call TRBD2 (6 bases). CDR1 SGHTA and CDR2 FQGNSA come from the germline V gene. The CDR3 extends over 15 amino acids. Between the trimmed V and J ends, which lost 5 bases and 0 bases, there was a span of 12 bases. CDR3 sequence: CASSQPGTSTDTQYF. CDR3 sequence (DNA): TGTGCCAGCAGCCAACCCGGGACTAGCACAGATACGCAGTATTTT. The variable domain in full, with the rest retrieved from reference TRBV7-2 and TRBJ2-3, is GAGVSQSPSNKVTEKGKDVELRCDPISGHTALYWYRQSLGQGLEFLIYFQGNSAPDKSGLPSDRFSAERTGGSVSTLTIQRTQQEDSAVYLCASSQPGTSTDTQYFGPGTRLTVL.

V gene TRBV29-1 combines with J gene TRBJ2-7, with 9 nucleotides matching TRBD2. J was trimmed by 4 bases and V by 7 bases; bases with no gene match: 11. This CDR3 comprises 14 residues. Looked up from germline, CDR1 is SQVTM and CDR2 is ANQGSEA. In DNA, the CDR3 is TGCAGCGCCTTAAGCGGGAGGCCTTTTTACGAGCAGTACTTC. Residues: CSALSGRPFYEQYF.

Only one count was recorded for this clonotype. J is TRBJ2-3 and V is TRBV11-2; D gene unclear. Germline V CDR1 and CDR2: SGHAT, FQNNGV. V dropped 0 bases and J dropped 0 bases, with 7 bases sitting between them. The CDR3 loop spans 15 amino acids. CDR3 DNA: TGTGCCAGCAGCTTAGACCCCACTAGCACAGATACGCAGTATTTT. This gives the protein CASSLDPTSTDTQYF.

This clonotype has just a few counts. The chain has TRBV27 and TRBJ2-4; D call uncertain. Looked up from germline, CDR1 is MNHEY and CDR2 is SMNVEV (reference sequence). V lost 5 bases and J 0 bases, leaving 8 bases between the germline ends. The CDR3 contains 14 residues. CDR3 protein: CASSREEAKNIQYF. CDR3 in DNA: TGTGCCAGCAGTAGGGAAGAAGCCAAAAACATTCAGTACTTC.